The T cell receptor beta chain under discussion was sequenced for a study of tumor-infiltrating lymphocytes in primary liver carcinoma. Unsorted whole blood yielded the blood RNA, and germline DNA was also extracted. Constant-region priming of about 0.5 ug total RNA yielded TCR beta cDNA. Sequencing libraries for TCR beta derived from three nested multiplex PCR rounds that used slightly modified ARM-PCR. TRBV1-TRBV30 forward primers paired with a C-beta reverse primer drove the first two PCR rounds, about 9 cycles each. TCRdb re-analysed the multiplex PCR reads in MiXCR, keeping a single row per CDR3 protein. Of 300,000 to 400,000 distinct CDR3 sequences listed, 50% to 70% are singletons. Comments on this clonotype: A much bigger clone sits one base away, suggesting this may be a read error.

Per germline, CDR1 ENHRY and CDR2 SYGVKD. The CDR3 contains 15 residues. Sequenced: peripheral blood. This chain links TRBV10-3 with TRBJ2-3, with TRBD2 as a possible D gene (6 bases). The source is a middle-aged man with primary liver carcinoma and hepatitis B virus infection. The CDR3, as DNA: TGTGCCATCAGTGACCGGGACGGGAGCACAGATGCGCAGTATTTT. Residues: CAISDRDGSTDAQYF.